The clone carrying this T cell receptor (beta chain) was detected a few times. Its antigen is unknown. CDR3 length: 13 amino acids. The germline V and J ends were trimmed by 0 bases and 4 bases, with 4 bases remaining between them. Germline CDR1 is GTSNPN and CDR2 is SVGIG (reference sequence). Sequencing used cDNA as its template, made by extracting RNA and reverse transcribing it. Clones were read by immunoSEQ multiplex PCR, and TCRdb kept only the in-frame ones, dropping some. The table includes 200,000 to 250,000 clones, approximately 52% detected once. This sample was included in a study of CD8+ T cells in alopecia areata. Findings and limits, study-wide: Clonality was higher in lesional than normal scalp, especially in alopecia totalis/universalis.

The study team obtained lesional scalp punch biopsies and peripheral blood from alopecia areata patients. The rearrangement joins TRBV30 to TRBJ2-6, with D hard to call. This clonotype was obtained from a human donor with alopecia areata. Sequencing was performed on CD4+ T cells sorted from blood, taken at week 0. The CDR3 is CAWSVKGANVLTF. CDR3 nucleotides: TGTGCCTGGAGTGTAAAAGGGGCCAACGTCCTGACTTTC.